Below, 20 T cell receptor beta chains from the same sample are listed, as sequenced in a study of T-cell memory formation after mild COVID-19. MiXCR, run by TCRdb on the 5' RACE reads, gives a single entry per CDR3 protein. This table holds over 10,000 distinct CDR3 sequences, 16% found once. The sequencing input was PBMCs or a T cell subset sorted from them (not recorded which). These receptors were obtained from a man between 18 and 35 years old who had mild COVID-19 (a few samples of this study predate the infection). Cell type and time point are not known.

In this sample, this clonotype turned up many times. J is TRBJ2-3 and V is TRBV4-2, with TRBD2 matching 8 bases. V dropped 5 bases and J dropped 2; count of bases not matched to a gene: 9. The CDR3 runs to 16 residues. CDR1 is LGHNA, CDR2 YNFKEQ, per germline. In DNA, the CDR3 is TGTGCCAGCAGCTTGGAGCGGGGGTCTTACACAGATACGCAGTATTTT. It translates to CASSLERGSYTDTQYF.

This clonotype was recorded at least ten times. This chain links TRBV5-6 with TRBJ2-1; no clear D gene. This CDR3 region has 13 residues. The germline V gene encodes CDR1 SGHDT and CDR2 YYEEEE. The ends were cut back, 0 bases at V and 8 bases at J, with 9 bases in the middle. The CDR3 coding sequence is TGTGCCAGCAGCTTGGAGGTCGGCGATGAGCAGTTCTTC. This translates into CASSLEVGDEQFF.

V gene TRBV27 combines with J gene TRBJ1-6; weak D call: TRBD1 (5 bases). Trimming took 3 bases from V and 8 from J, leaving 11 bases between them. This CDR3 contains 14 residues. Germline CDR1 MNHEY, CDR2 SMNVEV (reference sequence). For the CDR3, the DNA is TGTGCCAGCAGTTTGTTCAGGGCTGATTCACCCCTCCACTTT. This gives the protein CASSLFRADSPLHF.

This clonotype appeared a few times. V is TRBV4-3 and J is TRBJ1-2; no clear D. The CDR3 runs to 16 residues. The germline gives CDR1 LGHNA, CDR2 YSLEER. V was pared by 0 bases and J by 0 bases, with 11 bases between. The CDR3 sequence is CASSQDRTLPNYGYTF. Here the CDR3 DNA reads TGCGCCAGCAGCCAAGATAGGACCCTACCTAACTATGGCTACACCTTC.

This clonotype was seen more than once but under ten times. CDR3 loop: CASSLARTNTGELFF. In nucleotides, the CDR3 is TGTGCCAGCAGCTTAGCGCGAACAAACACCGGGGAGCTGTTTTTT. The genes are TRBV7-8 and TRBJ2-2; D is ambiguous. Germline CDR1 and CDR2: SGHVS and FQNEAQ. With 0 bases removed from V and 2 bases from J, the gap between germline ends came to 7 bases. This CDR3 has 15 residues.

This clonotype showed up just a few times. This sequence joins TRBV18 and TRBJ2-7, with 8 nucleotides matching TRBD1. The CDR3 spans 15 residues. V trimming: 3 bases; J trimming: 5 bases; junction bases outside the gene matches: 9. Per the germline V gene, CDR1 is KGHSH and CDR2 is LQKENI. The CDR3 nucleotides are TGTGCCAGCTCACCCTTCCGGACAGGGCCCAACGAGCAGTACTTC. This codes for CASSPFRTGPNEQYF.

This chain joins TRBV20-1 and TRBJ1-3, with 7 bases matching TRBD1. Germline CDR1 is DFQATT and CDR2 is SNEGSKA (reference sequence). CDR3 length: 14 residues. The trim removed 6 bases at V and 5 bases at J, leaving 10 bases unmatched. The CDR3 DNA reads as TGCAGTGCCCTTCCTGACAGGGCGAGAAACACCATATATTTT. This encodes CSALPDRARNTIYF.

This clonotype was observed many times. The J gene is TRBJ2-6, the V gene TRBV6-2 or TRBV6-3, with no clear D. The CDR3 has 15 amino acids. Germline CDR1 reads MNHEY; CDR2 reads SVGEGT. V dropped 2 bases and J dropped 1 base, with 6 bases sitting between them. Here the CDR3 DNA reads TGTGCCAGCAGTTACCAGGTTTCTGGGGCCAACGTCCTGACTTTC. Its translation is CASSYQVSGANVLTF.

This clonotype appeared many times. The rearrangement joins TRBV7-2 to TRBJ2-1; 7 positions match TRBD1. V shed 5 bases and J 13 bases; nucleotides not matched to a gene: 17. The germline V gene has CDR1 SGHTA and CDR2 FQGNSA. This CDR3 has 15 amino acids. The CDR3 region is CASSPDRGQRNAQFF. In DNA form, the CDR3 reads TGTGCCAGCAGCCCCGACCGGGGACAGAGAAATGCCCAGTTCTTC.

This clonotype has just a few counts. J is TRBJ2-7 and V is TRBV28; D is uncertain. The CDR3 is 12 amino acids. The germline CDR1 and CDR2 sequences are MDHEN and SYDVKM. Trimming cost V 5 bases and J 5 bases, with 10 bases left between them. The CDR3 DNA reads TGTGCCAGCAGTAGTTCTGGGGACGAGCAGTACGTC. This codes for CASSSSGDEQYV.

This clonotype was found a few times. The V call is TRBV5-5, the J call TRBJ2-2; D call uncertain. Trimming pared 0 bases from V and 4 bases from J, leaving 4 bases between. This CDR3 contains 13 residues. Germline V gives CDR1 SGHKS, CDR2 YYEKEE (reference sequence). Here the CDR3 DNA reads TGTGCCAGCAGCTTGGAATTCACCGGGGAGCTGTTTTTT. Translation gives CASSLEFTGELFF.

This clonotype was seen at least ten times. The V call is TRBV9, the J call TRBJ1-6; D possibly corresponds to TRBD1 (5 bases). V lost 2 bases, J lost 11 bases, and 14 bases lay in between. Per germline, CDR1 SGDLS and CDR2 YYNGEE. CDR3 size: 14 residues. CDR3 amino acids: CASSVGQGPAPLHF. CDR3 nucleotides: TGTGCCAGCAGCGTTGGGCAGGGCCCGGCACCCCTCCACTTT.

Many counts were recorded for this clonotype. The chain employs TRBV14 and TRBJ2-3; 10 bases agree with TRBD2. CDR1 and CDR2 (germline): SGHDN, FVKESK. The CDR3 covers 17 residues. J gave up 1 base and V 2 bases, and 6 bases lay outside the gene matches. CDR3 residues: CASSQSTGTSGTDTQYF. The CDR3 DNA reads as TGTGCCAGCAGCCAATCCACCGGGACTAGCGGCACAGATACGCAGTATTTT.

This clonotype was seen at least ten times. V and J are TRBV6-2 or TRBV6-3 and TRBJ2-2; 9 bases align to TRBD2. CDR3 length equals 16 residues. The germline V gene has CDR1 MNHEY and CDR2 SVGEGT. With V trimmed by 0 bases and J by 6 bases, 5 bases remained unmatched. The CDR3 DNA reads as TGTGCCAGCAGTTACTCGAAGAGCGGGGGGCCCGGGGAGCTGTTTTTT. Amino acids: CASSYSKSGGPGELFF.

The sample holds a few counts of this clonotype. The chain joins TRBV7-9 to TRBJ1-2; 7 nucleotides line up with TRBD1. Losses at the gene ends were 4 bases for V and 7 bases for J; bases not matched to a gene: 3. This CDR3 is built from 12 residues. The V gene's germline CDR1 is SEHNR and CDR2 FQNEAQ (reference sequence). CDR3 in DNA: TGTGCCAGCAGCTGGAGGGGGCTTGGCTACACCTTC. Translation: CASSWRGLGYTF. The variable domain in full, with the rest retrieved from reference TRBV7-9 and TRBJ1-2, is DTGVSQNPRHKITKRGQNVTFRCDPISEHNRLYWYRQTLGQGPEFLTYFQNEAQLEKSRLLSDRFSAERPKGSFSTLEIQRTEQGDSAMYLCASSWRGLGYTFGSGTRLTVV.

The chain couples TRBV7-2 to TRBJ2-4, with 14 bases identical to TRBD2. Germline trimming cut 4 bases from V and 8 bases from J; bases unmatched to any gene: 7. This CDR3 has 16 residues. Germline values: CDR1 SGHTA, CDR2 FQGNSA. CDR3 nucleotide sequence: TGTGCCAGCAGCTCCTGGACTAGCGGGGGGTATTACATTCAGTACTTC. This codes for CASSSWTSGGYYIQYF.

This clonotype was observed at least ten times. The genes are TRBV4-3 and TRBJ2-3, with 9 bases aligning to TRBD2. CDR1 is LGHNA, CDR2 YSLEER, per germline. The V segment lost 0 bases and the J segment 6 bases; nucleotides outside the gene matches: 10. The length of the CDR3 is 17 residues. The CDR3 spells CASSQEPASGGRDTQYF. CDR3 coding DNA: TGCGCCAGCAGCCAAGAACCGGCGAGCGGGGGGAGGGATACGCAGTATTTT.

This clonotype was counted ten times or more. The chain is built from TRBV29-1 and TRBJ1-2; D not resolved. From germline, CDR1 is SQVTM and CDR2 ANQGSEA. V lost 7 bases and J 5 bases, leaving 14 bases between the germline ends. The CDR3 totals 12 residues. In nucleotides, the CDR3 is TGCAGCGCCATTGCTGGGATTTATGGCTACACCTTC. This translates into CSAIAGIYGYTF.

This clonotype is categorized as medium-sized (0.01 to 0.1%). V and J are TRBV12-3 or TRBV12-4 and TRBJ2-1; 8 positions agree with TRBD2. CDR3 length equals 14 residues. V shed 3 bases, J shed 4 bases, and the junction held 2 bases outside the gene matches. The CDR3 region is CASSLGGGYNEQFF. The CDR3 nucleotides read TGTGCCAGCAGTTTGGGCGGGGGGTACAATGAGCAGTTCTTC.

This clonotype has a handful of counts. The gene calls are TRBV6-5 and TRBJ2-1, with D possibly being TRBD1 or TRBD2 (5 bases each). V dropped 5 bases and J dropped 4 bases, with 15 bases sitting between them. The CDR3 covers 15 residues. Germline values: CDR1 MNHEY, CDR2 SVGAGI. The CDR3 region is CASSRDLIPYNEQFF. As DNA, the CDR3 is TGTGCCAGCAGTAGGGACCTTATACCATACAATGAGCAGTTCTTC.